This T cell receptor beta chain was identified in a study of blood T cell dynamics during melanoma immunotherapy. Overall study findings and caveats: Whether repertoire-driving clones were melanoma-specific could not be determined.

Every bulk PBMC sample received the same 350 ng of DNA. This table comes from immunoSEQ multiplex PCR, and its TCRdb copy is limited to in-frame clones, with some not included. Here the sample spans fewer than 9,500 clones, more than 75% being singletons. This sample's time point: week 3, after first cycle of checkpoint inhibitor. The junction had 2 bases not matched to a gene; V was cut back by 2 bases and J by 2 bases. The germline V gene has CDR1 MNHEY and CDR2 SVGAGI. CDR3 length: 14 amino acids. In the case of this clone: Its antigen is not known.

This clonotype was obtained from a human donor with melanoma. The chain couples TRBV6-5 to TRBJ1-1, with 7 nucleotides matching TRBD1. Sequenced here: blood, sampled from a patient treated with checkpoint blockade. The CDR3 sequence is CASSYGTANTEAFF. In nucleotides, the CDR3 is TGTGCCAGCAGTTACGGGACAGCCAACACTGAAGCTTTCTTT.